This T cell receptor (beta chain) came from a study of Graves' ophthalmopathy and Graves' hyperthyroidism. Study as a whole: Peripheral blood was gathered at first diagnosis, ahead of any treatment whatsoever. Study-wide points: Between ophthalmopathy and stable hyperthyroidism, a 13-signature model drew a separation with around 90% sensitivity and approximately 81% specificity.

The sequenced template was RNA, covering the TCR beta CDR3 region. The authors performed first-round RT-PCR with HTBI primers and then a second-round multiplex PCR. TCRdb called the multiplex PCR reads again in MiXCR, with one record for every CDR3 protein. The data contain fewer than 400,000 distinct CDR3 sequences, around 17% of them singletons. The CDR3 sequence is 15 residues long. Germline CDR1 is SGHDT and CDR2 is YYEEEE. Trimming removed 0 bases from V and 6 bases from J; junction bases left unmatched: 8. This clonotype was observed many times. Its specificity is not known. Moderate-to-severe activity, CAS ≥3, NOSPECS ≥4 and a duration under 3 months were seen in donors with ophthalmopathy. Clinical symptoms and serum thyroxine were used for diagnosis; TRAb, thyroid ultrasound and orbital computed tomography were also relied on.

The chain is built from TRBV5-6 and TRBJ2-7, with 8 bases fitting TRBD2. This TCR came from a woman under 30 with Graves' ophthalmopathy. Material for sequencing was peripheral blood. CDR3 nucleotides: TGTGCCAGCAGCTTGGTTGATCGGGGGGGAATCGAGCAGTACTTC. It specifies CASSLVDRGGIEQYF.